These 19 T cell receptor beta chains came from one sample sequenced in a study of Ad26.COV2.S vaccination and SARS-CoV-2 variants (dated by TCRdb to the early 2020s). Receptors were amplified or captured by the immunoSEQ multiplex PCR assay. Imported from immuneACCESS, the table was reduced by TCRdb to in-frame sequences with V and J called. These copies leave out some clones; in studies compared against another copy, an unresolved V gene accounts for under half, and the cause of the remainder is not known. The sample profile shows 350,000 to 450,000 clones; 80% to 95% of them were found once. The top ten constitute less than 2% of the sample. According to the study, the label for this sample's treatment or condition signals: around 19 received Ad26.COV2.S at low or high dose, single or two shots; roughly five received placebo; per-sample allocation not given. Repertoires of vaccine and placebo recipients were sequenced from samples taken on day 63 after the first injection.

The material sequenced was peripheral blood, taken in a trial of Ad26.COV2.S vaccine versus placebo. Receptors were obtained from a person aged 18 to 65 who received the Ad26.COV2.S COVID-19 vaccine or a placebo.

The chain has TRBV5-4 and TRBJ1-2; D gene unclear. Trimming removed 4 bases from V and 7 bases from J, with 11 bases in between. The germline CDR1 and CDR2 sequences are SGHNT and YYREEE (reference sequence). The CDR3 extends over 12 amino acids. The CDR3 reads CASSPGGSGYTF. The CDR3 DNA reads TGTGCCAGCAGCCCCGGCGGATCTGGCTACACCTTC.

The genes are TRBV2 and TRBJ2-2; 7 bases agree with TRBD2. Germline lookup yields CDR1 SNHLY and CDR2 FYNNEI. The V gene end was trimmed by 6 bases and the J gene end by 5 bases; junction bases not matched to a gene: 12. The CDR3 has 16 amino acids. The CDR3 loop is CASSPGGLFGTGELFF. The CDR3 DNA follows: TGTGCCAGCAGCCCGGGAGGCCTATTCGGTACCGGGGAGCTGTTTTTT.

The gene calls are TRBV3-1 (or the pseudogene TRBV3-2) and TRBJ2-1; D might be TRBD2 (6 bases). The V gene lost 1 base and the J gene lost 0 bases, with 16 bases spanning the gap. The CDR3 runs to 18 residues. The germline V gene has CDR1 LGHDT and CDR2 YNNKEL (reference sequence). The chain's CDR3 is CASSQVMDGRSSYNEQFF. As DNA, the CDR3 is TGTGCCAGCAGCCAAGTAATGGACGGGAGAAGCTCCTACAATGAGCAGTTCTTC.

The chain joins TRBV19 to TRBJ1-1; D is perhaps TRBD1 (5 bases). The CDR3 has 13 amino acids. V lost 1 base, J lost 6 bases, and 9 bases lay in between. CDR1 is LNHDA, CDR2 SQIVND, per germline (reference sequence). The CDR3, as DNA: TGTGCCAGTAGTATAGCGGGGGGGGCTGAAGCTTTCTTT. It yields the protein CASSIAGGAEAFF.

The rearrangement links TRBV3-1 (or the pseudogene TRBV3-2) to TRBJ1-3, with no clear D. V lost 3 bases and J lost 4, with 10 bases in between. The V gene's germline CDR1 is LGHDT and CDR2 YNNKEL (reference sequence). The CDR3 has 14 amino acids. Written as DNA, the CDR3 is TGTGCCAGCAGCCAGATCGGTGGAGGAAACACCATATATTTT. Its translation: CASSQIGGGNTIYF.

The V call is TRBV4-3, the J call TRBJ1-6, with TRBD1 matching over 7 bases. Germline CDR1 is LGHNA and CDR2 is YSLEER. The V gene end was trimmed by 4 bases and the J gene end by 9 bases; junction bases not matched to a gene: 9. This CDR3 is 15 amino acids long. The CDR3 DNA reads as TGCGCCAGCAGCCCAATGACAGGGAAGGCTTCACCCCTCCACTTT. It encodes CASSPMTGKASPLHF.

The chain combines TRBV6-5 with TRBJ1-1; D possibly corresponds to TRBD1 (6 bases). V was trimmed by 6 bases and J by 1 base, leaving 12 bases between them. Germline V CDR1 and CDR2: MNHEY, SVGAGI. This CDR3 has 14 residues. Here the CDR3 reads CASSHRVWNTEAFF. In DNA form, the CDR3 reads TGTGCCAGCAGCCACAGGGTTTGGAACACTGAAGCTTTCTTT.

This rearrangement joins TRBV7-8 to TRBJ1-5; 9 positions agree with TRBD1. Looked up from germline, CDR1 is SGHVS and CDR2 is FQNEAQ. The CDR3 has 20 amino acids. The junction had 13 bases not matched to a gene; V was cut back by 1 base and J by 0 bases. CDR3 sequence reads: CASSLGGTGTGLYSNQPQHF. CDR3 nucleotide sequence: TGTGCCAGCAGCTTAGGGGGTACTGGGACAGGGTTATATAGCAATCAGCCCCAGCATTTT. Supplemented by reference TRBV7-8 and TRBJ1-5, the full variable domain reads GAGVSQSPRYKVAKRGQDVALRCDPISGHVSLFWYQQALGQGPEFLTYFQNEAQLDKSGLPSDRFFAERPEGSVSTLKIQRTQQEDSAVYLCASSLGGTGTGLYSNQPQHFGDGTRLSIL.

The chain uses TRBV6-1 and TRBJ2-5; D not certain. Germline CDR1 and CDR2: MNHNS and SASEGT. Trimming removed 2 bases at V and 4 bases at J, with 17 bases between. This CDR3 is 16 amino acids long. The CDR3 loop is CASSERSRVLGETQYF. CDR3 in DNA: TGTGCCAGCAGTGAACGAAGTCGGGTTTTGGGAGAGACCCAGTACTTC.

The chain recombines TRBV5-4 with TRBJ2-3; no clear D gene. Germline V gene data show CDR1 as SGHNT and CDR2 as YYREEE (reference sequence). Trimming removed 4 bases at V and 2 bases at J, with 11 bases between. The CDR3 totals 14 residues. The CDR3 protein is CASSRSTNTDTQYF. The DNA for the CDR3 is TGTGCCAGCAGCCGAAGCACAAACACAGATACGCAGTATTTT.

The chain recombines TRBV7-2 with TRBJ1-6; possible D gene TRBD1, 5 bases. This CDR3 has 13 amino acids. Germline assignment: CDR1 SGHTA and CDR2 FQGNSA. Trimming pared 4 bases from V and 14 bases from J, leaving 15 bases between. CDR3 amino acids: CASSYRDSPALHF. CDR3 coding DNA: TGTGCCAGCAGCTACCGGGACTCTCCAGCCCTCCACTTT.

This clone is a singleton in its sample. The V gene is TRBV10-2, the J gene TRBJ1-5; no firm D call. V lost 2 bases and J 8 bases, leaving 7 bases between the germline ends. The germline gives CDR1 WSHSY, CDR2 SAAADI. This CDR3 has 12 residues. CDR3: CASSESWEPQHF. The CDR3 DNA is TGCGCCAGCAGTGAGAGCTGGGAGCCCCAGCATTTT.

The CDR3 sequence: CASSQVEGQPQHF. The CDR3 region has the DNA TGTGCCAGCAGCCAAGTAGAGGGTCAGCCCCAGCATTTT. The chain uses TRBV3-1 (or the pseudogene TRBV3-2) and TRBJ1-5; D ambiguous. The CDR3 totals 13 residues. The V end lost 1 base, the J end lost 6 bases, and 7 bases lay between the germline ends. Germline V gene sequence: CDR1 LGHDT, CDR2 YNNKEL (reference sequence).

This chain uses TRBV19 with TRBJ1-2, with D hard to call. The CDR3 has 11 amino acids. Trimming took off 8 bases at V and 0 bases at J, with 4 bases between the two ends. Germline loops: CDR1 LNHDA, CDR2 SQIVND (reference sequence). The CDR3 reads CASVANYGYTF. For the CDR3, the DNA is TGTGCCAGTGTTGCTAACTATGGCTACACCTTC.

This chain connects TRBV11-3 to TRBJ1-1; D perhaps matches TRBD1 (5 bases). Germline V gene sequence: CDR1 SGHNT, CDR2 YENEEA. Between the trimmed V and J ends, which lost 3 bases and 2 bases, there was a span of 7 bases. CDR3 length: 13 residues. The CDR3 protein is CASSFGHNTEAFF. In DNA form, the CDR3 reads TGTGCCAGCAGCTTTGGACATAACACTGAAGCTTTCTTT.

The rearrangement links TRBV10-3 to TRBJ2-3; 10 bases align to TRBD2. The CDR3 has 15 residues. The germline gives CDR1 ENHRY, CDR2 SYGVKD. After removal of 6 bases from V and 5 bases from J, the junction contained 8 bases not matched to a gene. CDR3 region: CAISPAGGREDTQYF. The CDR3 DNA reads TGTGCCATCAGCCCAGCGGGGGGGCGGGAAGATACGCAGTATTTT.

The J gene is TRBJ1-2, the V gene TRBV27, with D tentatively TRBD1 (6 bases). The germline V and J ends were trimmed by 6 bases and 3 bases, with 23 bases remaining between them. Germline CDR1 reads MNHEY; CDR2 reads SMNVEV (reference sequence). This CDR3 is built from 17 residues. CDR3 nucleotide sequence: TGTGCCAGCAGGTTTTCAAAGGCACAGGGTAACGACTATGGCTACACCTTC. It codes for CASRFSKAQGNDYGYTF.

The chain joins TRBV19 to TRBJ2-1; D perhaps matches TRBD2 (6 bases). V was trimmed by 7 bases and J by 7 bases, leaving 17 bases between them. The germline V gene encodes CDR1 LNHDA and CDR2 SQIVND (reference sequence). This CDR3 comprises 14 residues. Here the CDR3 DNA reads TGTGCCAGTAAACCCCTGGGTAGCGGAAATGAGCAGTTCTTC. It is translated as CASKPLGSGNEQFF.

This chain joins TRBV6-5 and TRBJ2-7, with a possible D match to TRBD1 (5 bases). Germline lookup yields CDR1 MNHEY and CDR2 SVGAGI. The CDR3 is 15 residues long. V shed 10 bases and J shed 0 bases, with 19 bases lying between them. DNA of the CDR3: TGTGCCATCTCTGGGGCAGGGCTGTTCTCCTACGAGCAGTACTTC. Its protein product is CAISGAGLFSYEQYF.